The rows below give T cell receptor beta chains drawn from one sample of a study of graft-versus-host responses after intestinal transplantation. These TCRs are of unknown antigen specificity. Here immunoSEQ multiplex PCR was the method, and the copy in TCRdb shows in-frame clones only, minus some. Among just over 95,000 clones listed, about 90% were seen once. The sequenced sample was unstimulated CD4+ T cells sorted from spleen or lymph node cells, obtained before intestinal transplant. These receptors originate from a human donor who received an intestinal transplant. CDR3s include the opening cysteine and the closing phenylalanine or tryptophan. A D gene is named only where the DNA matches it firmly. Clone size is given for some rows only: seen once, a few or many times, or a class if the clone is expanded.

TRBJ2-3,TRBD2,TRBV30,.,CASNTGGQTDTQYF,TGTGCCTCCAACACGGGGGGGCAGACAGATACGCAGTATTTT
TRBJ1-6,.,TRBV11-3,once,CASSLGPQDSPLHF,TGTGCCAGCAGCTTGGGGCCCCAGGATTCACCCCTCCACTTT
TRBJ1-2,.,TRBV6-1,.,CASNGQRYYGYTF,TGTGCCAGCAATGGACAGCGCTACTATGGCTACACCTTC
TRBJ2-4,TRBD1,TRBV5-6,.,CASSLDSPTGGRNIQYF,TGTGCCAGCAGCTTGGATTCCCCGACAGGGGGAAGAAACATTCAGTACTTC
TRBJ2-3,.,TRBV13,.,CASRGVTKADTQYF,TGTGCCAGCAGGGGAGTTACGAAAGCAGATACGCAGTATTTT
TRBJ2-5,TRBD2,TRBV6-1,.,CASSPTSEYQETQYF,TGTGCCAGCAGTCCAACTAGCGAGTACCAAGAGACCCAGTACTTC
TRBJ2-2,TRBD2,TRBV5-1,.,CASSLHELREGGELFF,TGCGCCAGCAGCTTGCACGAACTCAGGGAGGGCGGGGAGCTGTTTTTT
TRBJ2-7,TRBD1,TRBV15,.,CATSRDLGTGGREQYF,TGTGCCACCAGCAGAGATCTGGGGACAGGGGGCAGGGAGCAGTACTTC
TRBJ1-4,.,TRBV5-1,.,CASSFNSNEKLFF,TGCGCCAGCAGCTTTAATTCTAATGAAAAACTGTTTTTT
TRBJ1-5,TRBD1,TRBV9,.,CASSVARAGGGNQPQHF,TGTGCCAGCAGCGTAGCTAGGGCAGGGGGCGGCAATCAGCCCCAGCATTTT
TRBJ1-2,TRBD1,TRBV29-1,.,CSVGPFSLGTVNYGYTF,TGCAGCGTTGGGCCCTTCTCCCTCGGGACAGTCAACTATGGCTACACCTTC
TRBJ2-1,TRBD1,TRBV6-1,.,CAVQGSFFIEQFF,TGTGCCGTACAGGGGAGTTTCTTTATTGAGCAGTTCTTC
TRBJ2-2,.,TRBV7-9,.,CASTPNTGELFF,TGTGCCAGCACTCCGAACACCGGGGAGCTGTTTTTT
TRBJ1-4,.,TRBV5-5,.,CASSASGTRFEKLFF,TGTGCCAGCAGCGCCTCCGGGACAAGATTTGAAAAACTGTTTTTT
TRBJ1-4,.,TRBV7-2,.,CASSPMAATNEKLFF,TGTGCCAGCAGCCCAATGGCAGCAACTAATGAAAAACTGTTTTTT
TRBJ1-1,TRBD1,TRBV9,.,CASSVSGTDPHEAFF,TGTGCCAGCAGCGTATCCGGGACAGACCCACATGAAGCTTTCTTT
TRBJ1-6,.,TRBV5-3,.,CARSLGRNSPLHF,TGTGCCAGAAGCTTGGGCCGGAATTCACCCCTCCACTTT
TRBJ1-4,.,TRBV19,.,CASSIARVDGEKLFF,TGTGCCAGTAGTATAGCCAGGGTCGACGGTGAAAAACTGTTTTTT